A selection of T cell receptor beta chains follows, all from one sample in a study of cytomegalovirus exposure and HLA in healthy donors. TCRdb keeps only in-frame clones here, not all; method: immunoSEQ multiplex PCR. Here the sample spans about 180,000 clones, approximately 86% being singletons. Sequenced material: PBMCs. The origin of the receptors is a man between 18 and 35 years old in good health and CMV-seropositive. The CDR3 runs from the conserved cysteine through the conserved F or W. D genes are given only for firm matches. Size is stated for part of the rows, as once, few or many counts, or as a class when the clone is expanded.

j_gene: TRBJ1-2
d_gene: NA
abundance: NA
v_gene: TRBV9
CDR3aa: CASSETGYGYTF
CDR3nt: TGTGCCAGCAGCGAAACAGGCTATGGCTACACCTTC

j_gene: TRBJ1-5
d_gene: NA
abundance: many
v_gene: TRBV6-1
CDR3aa: CASSGRGTYSSNQPQHF
CDR3nt: TGTGCCAGCAGTGGGAGGGGAACCTATTCGAGCAATCAGCCCCAGCATTTT

j_gene: TRBJ1-3
d_gene: NA
abundance: once
v_gene: TRBV18
CDR3aa: CASSPTEGNTIYF
CDR3nt: TGTGCCAGCTCACCAACAGAAGGAAACACCATATATTTT

j_gene: TRBJ1-2
d_gene: TRBD1
abundance: NA
v_gene: TRBV29-1
CDR3aa: CSVETGVYGYTF
CDR3nt: TGCAGCGTGGAGACAGGGGTTTATGGCTACACCTTC

j_gene: TRBJ2-7
d_gene: NA
abundance: once
v_gene: TRBV4-1
CDR3aa: CASSQDPGAQYEQYF
CDR3nt: TGCGCCAGCAGCCAAGATCCGGGAGCTCAATACGAGCAGTACTTC

j_gene: TRBJ2-7
d_gene: NA
abundance: NA
v_gene: TRBV13
CDR3aa: CASSLGAGTYEQYF
CDR3nt: TGTGCCAGCAGCTTAGGAGCCGGGACCTACGAGCAGTACTTC

j_gene: TRBJ1-2
d_gene: TRBD1
abundance: few
v_gene: TRBV10-3
CDR3aa: CAIRASLPGGGYGYTF
CDR3nt: TGTGCCATCAGAGCCTCCCTCCCAGGGGGAGGTTATGGCTACACCTTC

j_gene: TRBJ2-7
d_gene: TRBD2
abundance: NA
v_gene: TRBV28
CDR3aa: CASTATSGSYEQYF
CDR3nt: TGTGCCAGCACTGCGACTAGCGGGAGTTACGAGCAGTACTTC

j_gene: TRBJ1-3
d_gene: NA
abundance: NA
v_gene: TRBV28
CDR3aa: CASSFRGGTGNTIYF
CDR3nt: TGTGCCAGCAGTTTCCGAGGGGGTACTGGAAACACCATATATTTT

j_gene: TRBJ2-7
d_gene: NA
abundance: NA
v_gene: TRBV4-3
CDR3aa: CASSQGVGSAYEQYF
CDR3nt: TGCGCCAGCAGCCAAGGGGTCGGCAGCGCCTACGAGCAGTACTTC

j_gene: TRBJ2-2
d_gene: NA
abundance: NA
v_gene: TRBV2
CDR3aa: CATWTVYGELFF
CDR3nt: TGTGCCACTTGGACAGTCTACGGGGAGCTGTTTTTT

j_gene: TRBJ1-4
d_gene: NA
abundance: few
v_gene: TRBV7-6
CDR3aa: CASSSLGALGEKLFF
CDR3nt: TGTGCCAGCAGCTCCCTAGGGGCCTTAGGTGAAAAACTGTTTTTT

j_gene: TRBJ1-2
d_gene: NA
abundance: NA
v_gene: TRBV12-2
CDR3aa: CASRLDEGDYGYTF
CDR3nt: TGTGCAAGTCGCTTAGATGAGGGGGACTATGGCTACACCTTC

j_gene: TRBJ2-5
d_gene: NA
abundance: NA
v_gene: TRBV9
CDR3aa: CASSPHAGAPQETQYF
CDR3nt: TGTGCCAGCAGCCCCCACGCGGGGGCCCCCCAAGAGACCCAGTACTTC

j_gene: TRBJ2-7
d_gene: NA
abundance: once
v_gene: TRBV28
CDR3aa: CASSLWREYEQYF
CDR3nt: TGTGCCAGCAGTTTATGGCGAGAGTACGAGCAGTACTTC

j_gene: TRBJ2-1
d_gene: NA
abundance: NA
v_gene: TRBV7-2
CDR3aa: CASSLDGRGWDEQFF
CDR3nt: TGTGCCAGCAGCTTGGATGGCAGGGGTTGGGATGAGCAGTTCTTC

j_gene: TRBJ2-5
d_gene: NA
abundance: NA
v_gene: TRBV11-2
CDR3aa: CASRLLGSGQETQYF
CDR3nt: TGTGCCAGCAGACTTCTAGGGTCAGGGCAAGAGACCCAGTACTTC

j_gene: TRBJ1-2
d_gene: TRBD1
abundance: NA
v_gene: TRBV6-5
CDR3aa: CASSHDRGGYYGYTF
CDR3nt: TGTGCCAGCAGCCATGACAGGGGAGGGTATTATGGCTACACCTTC

j_gene: TRBJ2-2
d_gene: NA
abundance: NA
v_gene: TRBV7-9
CDR3aa: CASSLDSGELFF
CDR3nt: TGTGCCAGCAGCTTAGACAGCGGGGAGCTGTTTTTT

j_gene: TRBJ2-3
d_gene: TRBD1
abundance: NA
v_gene: TRBV28
CDR3aa: CASRRGQGKVLTDTQYF
CDR3nt: TGTGCCAGCAGGCGAGGACAGGGCAAAGTCCTCACAGATACGCAGTATTTT

j_gene: TRBJ2-2
d_gene: NA
abundance: NA
v_gene: TRBV4-1
CDR3aa: CASSYLSRGRYTGELFF
CDR3nt: TGCGCCAGCAGCTACCTCTCTAGGGGGAGATACACCGGGGAGCTGTTTTTT

j_gene: TRBJ2-5
d_gene: NA
abundance: once
v_gene: TRBV19
CDR3aa: CASSIGASVQETQYF
CDR3nt: TGTGCCAGTAGTATAGGGGCTAGCGTACAAGAGACCCAGTACTTC

j_gene: TRBJ1-6
d_gene: NA
abundance: NA
v_gene: TRBV19
CDR3aa: CASRNSGPLHF
CDR3nt: TGTGCCAGTCGAAACTCGGGACCCCTCCACTTT

j_gene: TRBJ2-1
d_gene: TRBD2
abundance: NA
v_gene: TRBV6-5
CDR3aa: CASRTRGEYEQFF
CDR3nt: TGTGCCAGCAGGACCCGGGGGGAATATGAGCAGTTCTTC

j_gene: TRBJ2-5
d_gene: TRBD2
abundance: NA
v_gene: TRBV16
CDR3aa: CASSPTRTRLGETQYF
CDR3nt: TGTGCCAGCAGCCCGACCCGGACTAGACTCGGAGAGACCCAGTACTTC

j_gene: TRBJ2-6
d_gene: NA
abundance: NA
v_gene: TRBV19
CDR3aa: CASSMDSLGVSGANVLTF
CDR3nt: TGTGCCAGTAGTATGGACAGTCTGGGAGTCTCTGGGGCCAACGTCCTGACTTTC

j_gene: TRBJ2-1
d_gene: NA
abundance: NA
v_gene: TRBV2
CDR3aa: CARETKNEQFF
CDR3nt: TGTGCCAGAGAGACAAAAAATGAGCAGTTCTTC

j_gene: TRBJ2-7
d_gene: NA
abundance: NA
v_gene: TRBV7-6
CDR3aa: CASSFRLAADEQYF
CDR3nt: TGTGCCAGCAGCTTCAGGTTGGCAGCAGATGAGCAGTACTTC

j_gene: TRBJ2-1
d_gene: TRBD2
abundance: NA
v_gene: TRBV5-6
CDR3aa: CASARRLASSEQFF
CDR3nt: TGTGCCAGCGCCCGGAGACTAGCCTCAAGTGAGCAGTTCTTC

j_gene: TRBJ2-7
d_gene: NA
abundance: NA
v_gene: TRBV5-4
CDR3aa: CASSPGINMDEQYF
CDR3nt: TGTGCCAGCAGCCCCGGGATCAACATGGACGAGCAGTACTTC

j_gene: TRBJ1-2
d_gene: NA
abundance: NA
v_gene: TRBV4-2
CDR3aa: CASSPVGVGVRGYTF
CDR3nt: TGTGCCAGCAGCCCAGTCGGGGTCGGGGTACGTGGCTACACCTTC

j_gene: TRBJ1-1
d_gene: NA
abundance: NA
v_gene: TRBV10-3
CDR3aa: CVITSGRATEAFF
CDR3nt: TGTGTCATAACATCCGGCAGGGCCACTGAAGCTTTCTTT

j_gene: TRBJ2-5
d_gene: TRBD2
abundance: once
v_gene: TRBV30
CDR3aa: CAWSGLAIETQYF
CDR3nt: TGTGCCTGGAGTGGACTAGCGATCGAGACCCAGTACTTC

j_gene: TRBJ2-1
d_gene: NA
abundance: NA
v_gene: TRBV13
CDR3aa: CASSLTGNEQFF
CDR3nt: TGTGCCAGCAGCTTAACAGGCAATGAGCAGTTCTTC

j_gene: TRBJ2-7
d_gene: NA
abundance: NA
v_gene: TRBV28
CDR3aa: CASSLGAASSYEQYF
CDR3nt: TGTGCCAGCAGTTTAGGGGCCGCGAGCTCCTACGAGCAGTACTTC

j_gene: TRBJ2-7
d_gene: NA
abundance: once
v_gene: TRBV7-2
CDR3aa: CASSLWVGSGAPYEQYF
CDR3nt: TGTGCCAGCAGCTTATGGGTTGGTTCGGGAGCCCCCTACGAGCAGTACTTC

j_gene: TRBJ1-4
d_gene: NA
abundance: NA
v_gene: TRBV2
CDR3aa: CASRAGEKLFF
CDR3nt: TGTGCCAGCAGAGCAGGGGAAAAACTGTTTTTT

j_gene: TRBJ1-1
d_gene: NA
abundance: NA
v_gene: TRBV9
CDR3aa: CASSADSGMNTEAFF
CDR3nt: TGTGCCAGCAGCGCCGACAGTGGGATGAACACTGAAGCTTTCTTT

j_gene: TRBJ2-3
d_gene: TRBD1
abundance: NA
v_gene: TRBV13
CDR3aa: CASSERTGTDSDTQYF
CDR3nt: TGTGCCAGCAGCGAGAGGACAGGGACCGATTCAGATACGCAGTATTTT

j_gene: TRBJ2-7
d_gene: TRBD1
abundance: NA
v_gene: TRBV9
CDR3aa: CASSQGQGAYEQYF
CDR3nt: TGTGCCAGCAGCCAAGGACAGGGAGCCTACGAGCAGTACTTC

j_gene: TRBJ2-4
d_gene: TRBD1
abundance: NA
v_gene: TRBV19
CDR3aa: CASSFRAGTGRSAKNIQYF
CDR3nt: TGTGCCAGTAGTTTCCGCGCAGGGACAGGGAGGTCAGCCAAAAACATTCAGTACTTC